This TCR beta chain came from a study of beta chain features in type 1 diabetes (dated by TCRdb to between 2017 and 2018). The study in broad terms: Patients and healthy donors did not differ in mean age, gender distribution, total cell number or subset yield. A total of about 110 million sorted cells were examined across all samples, and the number of cells per subset was strongly correlated with RNA yield. The study compared the TCRB repertoires of sorted circulating CD4+ T cell subsets in recently diagnosed type 1 diabetes patients with those in matched healthy donors. Whereas all 28 donors provided naive and central memory subsets, regulatory and stem cell-like memory subsets were isolated from just 8 patients and about 8 healthy donors. General conclusions and limits of the study: At VDJ recombination sites, patients with type 1 diabetes made fewer insertions and deleted more nucleotides, a pattern implying thymic rearrangement abnormalities. Because small numbers of individuals were included in the HLA sub-analyses, any influence of HLA type on TCRB rearrangement was left unresolved. In all four CD4+ subsets, TCRB CDR3 length was moderately but significantly shorter in type 1 diabetes patients. PCR might favor shorter templates, but patient and control samples were amplified and corrected together, so any skew would affect both groups equally. Naive, central memory and regulatory TCRB repertoires appeared to be more alike among patients than among healthy donors. Because cDNA was sequenced instead of genomic DNA, activated cells with high expression could be over-represented, although the groups did not differ in activation or CD3 levels.

Each donor gave one peripheral blood draw, about 110 mL on average, collected into heparinised tubes. Using a panel that included CD45RO, CCR7, CD25, CD127, CD95 and CD27, naive, central memory, regulatory and stem cell-like memory CD4+ T cells were sorted on a BD FACSAria II. All sorted populations exceeded 95% purity. PBMCs were separated immediately by Lymphoprep density gradient centrifugation and were stained directly, without being cultured. Samples were stained and sorted in pairs, with one healthy donor and one patient per experiment, so that batch effects were minimized. With regard to this clone: Its antigen remains unidentified. No qualities accompany the bases; no much larger clone lies one base away.

From cysteine to phenylalanine, the CDR3 is 17 amino acids long. Only the CDR3 DNA stays, 51 bases, in frame from base 1. CDR1 and CDR2, looked up from the germline V gene, are SGHRS and YFSETQ. V is shortened by 6 bases, J by 2 bases, and the region joining them spans 21 bases. All of the isolated RNA was reverse transcribed with the High Capacity cDNA Reverse Transcription Kit, so expressed TCRB transcripts were sequenced. Deep immunoSEQ sequencing was performed on naive, central memory and regulatory T cell samples, with an average of approximately 4 million total reads per sample. Sorted cells were lysed in RLT buffer, and RNA was extracted using DNase-treated RNeasy Micro or Mini kits according to cell number. Each cell subset was processed on its own to prevent cross-contamination, while patient and healthy donor samples were processed together. The immunoSEQ multiplex PCR was used to amplify TCRB sequences from cDNA, generating 87-bp fragments that spanned the CDR3 region. Sequencing of the amplicons was performed on the Illumina HiSeq platform. Turning to the authors' computational methods: PCR bias was corrected computationally using synthetic template baselines, and reads within Hamming distance 2 were collapsed, with unmergeable singletons discarded. Reads were aligned against IMGT to assign V, D and J genes, CDR3 length and insertions or deletions at six rearrangement sites. Within each subset, clonotype counts were normalized to the number of sorted cells before true diversity and Gini coefficients were calculated with the tcR R package. The overlap coefficient, calculated on TCRB nucleotide sequences, was used to measure repertoire sharing. As a proxy for the pre-selection repertoire, out-of-frame TCRB sequences from naive cells were analyzed. The table comes from immuneACCESS by way of TCRdb, which keeps in-frame sequences with V and J called. Part of the clones is missing from these tables; in studies checked, under half for an unresolved V gene and the rest for unknown reasons. The V and J calls and clone size were taken over from that table, and D and trimming were inferred from the DNA. The sample table holds about 400,000 clones, of which roughly 12% were seen once. 0.017% of the sample lies in the top ten.

Sequencing input: naive CD4+ T cells from blood. Read against the paper, the sample's cell subset or site label means: true naive CD4+ T cells. The TCR originated in a man between 18 and 29 years old in good health. The chain employs TRBV5-1 and TRBJ2-1; TRBD1 is a possible D gene, resting on 6 matching bases. The CDR3 amino acid sequence is: CASTNPTVGQTYNEQFF. The DNA sequence reads TGCGCCAGCACCAACCCGACGGTTGGACAGACCTACAATGAGCAGTTCTTC.